This is a list of T cell receptor beta chains from one sample in a study of CD8+ T cells in alopecia areata. The assay was immunoSEQ multiplex PCR, and TCRdb's table has in-frame clones only and misses some. The sample consists of 90,000 to 100,000 clones, 35% to 45% of them appearing once. Sequencing used CD4+ T cells sorted from blood. These receptors came from a human donor with alopecia areata. CDR3s include the opening cysteine and the closing phenylalanine or tryptophan. D genes are given only for firm matches. Clone size is shown for a subset of rows, as once, few, many or a class of expanded clone.

D gene,clone size,J gene,V gene,CDR3 DNA,CDR3 protein
TRBD1,few,TRBJ1-2,TRBV28,TGTGCCAGCAGTGAGGGGGCACGGTATGGCTACACCTTC,CASSEGARYGYTF
NA,few,TRBJ2-6,TRBV11-2,TGTGCCAGCAGCGAATTAATTGGGGCCAACGTCCTGACTTTC,CASSELIGANVLTF
NA,NA,TRBJ2-5,TRBV5-1,TGCGCCAGCAGCTTGGTTGGGGTTGAGACCCAGTACTTC,CASSLVGVETQYF
NA,NA,TRBJ2-7,TRBV27,TGTGCCAGCAGCGACCCCGTCGGTAGCCCGAGGTCCAGCTACGAGCAGTACTTC,CASSDPVGSPRSSYEQYF
NA,few,TRBJ1-6,TRBV7-2,TGTGCCAGCAGCGAAAGACCCCAGCATTATGGGGCGGATTCACCCCTCCACTTT,CASSERPQHYGADSPLHF
TRBD2,NA,TRBJ2-1,TRBV30,TGTGCCTGGAGTCCGGGACTAGCGGGAGACTACAATGAGCAGTTCTTC,CAWSPGLAGDYNEQFF
NA,few,TRBJ1-2,TRBV4-2,TGTGCCAGCAGCCCACTAAACGGCGTAGCTAACTATGGCTACACCTTC,CASSPLNGVANYGYTF
TRBD1,NA,TRBJ1-5,TRBV5-1,TGCGCCAGCAGTGAACAGGGGGATCAGCCCCAGCATTTT,CASSEQGDQPQHF
NA,NA,TRBJ2-6,TRBV5-1,TGCGCCAGCAGCTTGGTCTGTACCTGGTCCATCAACTCTGGGGCCAACGTCCTGACTTTC,CASSLVCTWSINSGANVLTF
TRBD1,few,TRBJ2-5,TRBV7-2,TGTGCCAGCAGCCGGGACAGGGGGTGGGAGACCCAGTACTTC,CASSRDRGWETQYF
NA,NA,TRBJ2-1,TRBV27,TGTGCCAGCAGTTCCCAAATCAATGAGCAGTTCTTC,CASSSQINEQFF
NA,NA,TRBJ1-5,TRBV30,TGTGCCTGGAATATGCGGGGTAATCAGCCCCAGCATTTT,CAWNMRGNQPQHF
TRBD1,few,TRBJ1-6,TRBV6-5,TGTGCCAGCAGACAACAGGGGGCCCTCCACTTT,CASRQQGALHF
NA,NA,TRBJ1-6,TRBV2,TGTGCCAGCAGTGACTCCCATAATTCACCCCTCCACTTT,CASSDSHNSPLHF
TRBD1,few,TRBJ2-4,TRBV19,TGTGCCAGTAGTATAGAAAGGACAGGGCGATTAGCCAAAAACATTCAGTACTTC,CASSIERTGRLAKNIQYF
TRBD1,NA,TRBJ1-1,TRBV5-1,TGCGCCAGCAGCTTGGGCAGGGGGGGGACTGAAGCTTTCTTT,CASSLGRGGTEAFF
NA,NA,TRBJ1-1,TRBV30,TGTGCCTGGAGTGACTATGAGGTAGGGAACACTGAAGCTTTCTTT,CAWSDYEVGNTEAFF
TRBD2,NA,TRBJ2-3,TRBV27,TGTGCCAGCAGCTTCACTAGCGGGGTTCGGGGAGATACGCAGTATTTT,CASSFTSGVRGDTQYF
NA,NA,TRBJ1-2,TRBV30,TGTGCCTGGAGTGTCTCCATCGGACAGCACGCGGGCTACACCTTC,CAWSVSIGQHAGYTF
NA,NA,TRBJ2-7,TRBV7-8,TGTGCCAGCAGCGTAGGGACCCTGCTGCCGTACTTC,CASSVGTLLPYF
NA,NA,TRBJ2-2,TRBV2,TGTGCCAGCAAACCGGGGGGCAACACCGGGGAGCTGTTTTTT,CASKPGGNTGELFF
TRBD1,NA,TRBJ1-5,TRBV5-4,TGTGCCAGCAGCTTGGACAGGGGGTCGGGTCAGCCCCAGCATTTT,CASSLDRGSGQPQHF
NA,few,TRBJ2-4,TRBV10-2,TGCGCCAGCAGTGAGAACGGGGAAGGCATTCAGTACTTC,CASSENGEGIQYF
NA,NA,TRBJ2-1,TRBV30,TGTGCCTGGAGTGGGGGCGCAGGCCATCATGAGCAGTTCTTC,CAWSGGAGHHEQFF
TRBD1,NA,TRBJ1-2,TRBV2,TGTGCCAGCAGCAAAGACAGGGGTAACTATGGCTACACCTTC,CASSKDRGNYGYTF
NA,NA,TRBJ1-2,TRBV29-1,TGCAGCGTTGTAGGAGAATCTAACTATGGCTACACCTTC,CSVVGESNYGYTF
NA,few,TRBJ2-7,TRBV7-2,TGTGCCAGCAGCTTGGGACATTCCTCCTACGAGCAGTACTTC,CASSLGHSSYEQYF
NA,NA,TRBJ2-3,TRBV19,TGTGCCAGTCGAACGAGCGATACGCAGTATTTT,CASRTSDTQYF
NA,NA,TRBJ2-1,TRBV7-2,TGTGCCAGCAGCTCTGGGACTCACAATGAGCAGTTCTTC,CASSSGTHNEQFF
NA,few,TRBJ1-5,TRBV19,TGTGCCAGTAGTTTTCCACGCCAGCCCCAGCATTTT,CASSFPRQPQHF
TRBD1,few,TRBJ2-3,TRBV4-3,TGCGCCAGCAGCTCTCGACAGGGTGCTAGCACAGATACGCAGTATTTT,CASSSRQGASTDTQYF
NA,few,TRBJ1-1,TRBV29-1,TGCAGCTCTACCCAGGGGACCACTGAAGCTTTCTTT,CSSTQGTTEAFF
NA,few,TRBJ1-1,TRBV14,TGTGCCAGCAGCCCCTGGAAGGGGGGAGGGACTGAAGCTTTCTTT,CASSPWKGGGTEAFF
TRBD1,NA,TRBJ2-1,TRBV5-6,TGTGCCAGCAGCTTATCCGGGACAGGGGGCAATGAGCAGTTCTTC,CASSLSGTGGNEQFF
TRBD1,NA,TRBJ2-5,TRBV4-2,TGTGCCAGCAGCCTAGAGACAGGGGAGACCCAGTACTTC,CASSLETGETQYF
NA,NA,TRBJ2-7,TRBV4-3,TGCGCCAGCAGCCAAGAGGCCCAGGGCGCGGTAGACGAGCAGTACTTC,CASSQEAQGAVDEQYF
TRBD1,NA,TRBJ2-5,TRBV5-4,TGTGCCAGCACCCCGGGACAGGGACGCCAAGAGACCCAGTACTTC,CASTPGQGRQETQYF
NA,NA,TRBJ2-7,TRBV20-1,TGCAGTGCTAGCCGTGGGTACGAGCAGTACTTC,CSASRGYEQYF
NA,few,TRBJ2-5,TRBV7-9,TGTGCCAGCAGCTTAGAAGTTGGACAGTTAGAGACCCAGTACTTC,CASSLEVGQLETQYF
NA,NA,TRBJ2-3,TRBV7-9,TGTGCCAGCAGTTTGGGGGTAGATACGCAGTATTTT,CASSLGVDTQYF
NA,NA,TRBJ1-1,TRBV30,TGTGCCTGGAGTGTATTAAGGGGAGGCCATGCTTTCTTT,CAWSVLRGGHAFF
TRBD1,NA,TRBJ1-4,TRBV15,TGTGCCACCAGCGGGAGACAGGGTTCAGCTAATGAAAAACTGTTTTTT,CATSGRQGSANEKLFF
NA,NA,TRBJ2-3,TRBV7-3,TGTGCCAGCAGCCGGGAAGGCAAGGACACAGATACGCAGTATTTT,CASSREGKDTDTQYF
NA,few,TRBJ1-6,TRBV4-3,TGCGCCAGCAGCCTAGGGGATTCACCCCTCCACTTT,CASSLGDSPLHF
TRBD1,NA,TRBJ2-7,TRBV28,TGTGCCAGCAGAACCGGGACAGGGAAAGATTACGAGCAGTACTTC,CASRTGTGKDYEQYF
NA,NA,TRBJ1-1,TRBV29-1,TGCAGCGTCGAACCTACAGGGCCTGAAGCTTTCTTT,CSVEPTGPEAFF
NA,few,TRBJ2-7,TRBV30,TGTGCCTGGAGGGCGAGGGGGCAGTACTTC,CAWRARGQYF
NA,NA,TRBJ1-2,TRBV2,TGTGCCAGCAAGTGGGAGGGGGACGGCTACACCTTC,CASKWEGDGYTF